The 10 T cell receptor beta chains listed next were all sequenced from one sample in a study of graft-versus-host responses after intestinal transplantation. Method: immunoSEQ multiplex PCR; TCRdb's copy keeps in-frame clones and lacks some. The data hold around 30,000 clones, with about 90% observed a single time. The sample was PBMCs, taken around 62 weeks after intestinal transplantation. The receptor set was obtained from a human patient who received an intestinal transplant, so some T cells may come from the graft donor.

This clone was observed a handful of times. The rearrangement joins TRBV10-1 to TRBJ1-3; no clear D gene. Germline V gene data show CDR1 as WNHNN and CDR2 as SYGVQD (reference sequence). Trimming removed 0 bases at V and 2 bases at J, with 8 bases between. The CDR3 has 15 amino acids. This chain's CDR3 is CASSESSRAGNTIYF. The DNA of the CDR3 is TGCGCCAGCAGTGAGTCGTCGAGGGCTGGAAACACCATATATTTT.

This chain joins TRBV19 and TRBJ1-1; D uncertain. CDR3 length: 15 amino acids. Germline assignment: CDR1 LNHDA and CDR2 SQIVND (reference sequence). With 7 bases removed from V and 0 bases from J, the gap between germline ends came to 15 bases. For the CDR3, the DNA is TGTGCCAGTACCGCCCTCACCGTAATGAACACTGAAGCTTTCTTT. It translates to CASTALTVMNTEAFF.

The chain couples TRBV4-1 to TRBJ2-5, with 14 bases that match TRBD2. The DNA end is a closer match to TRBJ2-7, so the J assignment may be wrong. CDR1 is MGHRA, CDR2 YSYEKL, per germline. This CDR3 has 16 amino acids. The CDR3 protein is CASSQTSGGAVYEQYF. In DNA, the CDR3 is TGCGCCAGCAGCCAGACTAGCGGGGGGGCCGTCTACGAGCAGTACTTC.

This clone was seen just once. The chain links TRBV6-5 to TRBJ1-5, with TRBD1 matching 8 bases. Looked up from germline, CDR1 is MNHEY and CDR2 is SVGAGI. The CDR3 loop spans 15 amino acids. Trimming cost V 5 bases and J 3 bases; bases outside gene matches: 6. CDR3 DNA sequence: TGTGCCAGCAGTCCTGGACAGGGCCTCAATCAGCCCCAGCATTTT. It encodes CASSPGQGLNQPQHF.

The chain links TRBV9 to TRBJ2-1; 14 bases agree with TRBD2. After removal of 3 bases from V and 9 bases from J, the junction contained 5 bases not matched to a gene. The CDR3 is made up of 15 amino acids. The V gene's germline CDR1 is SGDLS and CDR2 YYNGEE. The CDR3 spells CASSETSGRAGEQFF. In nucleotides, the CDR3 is TGTGCCAGCAGCGAGACTAGCGGGAGGGCCGGTGAGCAGTTCTTC.

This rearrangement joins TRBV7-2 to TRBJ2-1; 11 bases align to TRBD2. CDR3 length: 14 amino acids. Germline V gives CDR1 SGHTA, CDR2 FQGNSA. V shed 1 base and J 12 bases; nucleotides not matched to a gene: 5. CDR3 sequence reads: CASSLEVAGGPQFF. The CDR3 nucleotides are TGTGCCAGCAGCTTAGAGGTAGCGGGAGGGCCGCAGTTCTTC.

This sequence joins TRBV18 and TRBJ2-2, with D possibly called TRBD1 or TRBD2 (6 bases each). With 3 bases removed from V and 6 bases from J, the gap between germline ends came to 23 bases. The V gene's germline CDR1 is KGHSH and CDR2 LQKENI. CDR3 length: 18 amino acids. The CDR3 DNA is TGTGCCAGCTCACCGAATCAGGGGACAAACGGGGGAGCCGGGGAGCTGTTTTTT. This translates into CASSPNQGTNGGAGELFF. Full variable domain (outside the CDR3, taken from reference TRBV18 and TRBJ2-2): NAGVMQNPRHLVRRRGQEARLRCSPMKGHSHVYWYRQLPEEGLKFMVYLQKENIIDESGMPKERFSAEFPKEGPSILRIQQVVRGDSAAYFCASSPNQGTNGGAGELFFGEGSRLTVL.

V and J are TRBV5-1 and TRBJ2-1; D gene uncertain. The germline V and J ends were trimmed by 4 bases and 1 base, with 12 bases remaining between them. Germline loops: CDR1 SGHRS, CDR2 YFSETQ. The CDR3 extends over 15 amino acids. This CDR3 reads CASSDNARSYNEQFF. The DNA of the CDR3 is TGCGCCAGCAGCGATAACGCCAGGTCCTACAATGAGCAGTTCTTC.

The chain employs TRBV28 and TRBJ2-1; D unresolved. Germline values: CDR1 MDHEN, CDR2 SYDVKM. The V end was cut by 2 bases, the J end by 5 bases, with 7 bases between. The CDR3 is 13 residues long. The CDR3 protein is CASSLEENNEQFF. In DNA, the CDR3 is TGTGCCAGCAGTTTAGAGGAAAACAATGAGCAGTTCTTC. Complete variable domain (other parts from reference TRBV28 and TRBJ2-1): DVKVTQSSRYLVKRTGEKVFLECVQDMDHENMFWYRQDPGLGLRLIYFSYDVKMKEKGDIPEGYSVSREKKERFSLILESASTNQTSMYLCASSLEENNEQFFGPGTRLTVL.

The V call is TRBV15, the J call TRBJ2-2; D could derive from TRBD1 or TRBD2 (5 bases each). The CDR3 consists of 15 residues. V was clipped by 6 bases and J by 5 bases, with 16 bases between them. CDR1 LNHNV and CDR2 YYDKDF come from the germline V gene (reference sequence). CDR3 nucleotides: TGTGCCACCAGAGCCGGGACCGCGCGAACCGGGGAGCTGTTTTTT. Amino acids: CATRAGTARTGELFF.